The 23 T cell receptor beta chains listed next were all sequenced from one sample in a study of vaccination and CD4 T cells after COVID-19. The Oncomine TCR Beta short-read assay sequenced DNA from cultured CD4+ T cells. TCRdb redid the calling of the PCR reads with MiXCR, one entry per CDR3 protein. The sample contains about 15,000 distinct CDR3 sequences, less than 70% of which appear only once. No antigen has been assigned to these receptors. Treatment indicated: approximately 9-day PBMC culture with coronavirus spike peptide pools or control peptides (ViraFEST assay). The material sequenced was CD4+ T cells from blood, cultured in vitro, taken before SARS-CoV-2 vaccination. All receptors come from a human donor who had recovered from COVID-19.

This chain connects TRBV15 to TRBJ1-5; maybe TRBD1 (6 bases). Looked up from germline, CDR1 is LNHNV and CDR2 is YYDKDF (reference sequence). V shed 10 bases and J shed 3 bases, with 13 bases lying between them. The length of the CDR3 is 13 residues. CDR3 bases: TGTGCCAGAATAGACAGGTACAATCAGCCCCAGCATTTT. Translated: CARIDRYNQPQHF. Full variable domain (remainder filled in from reference TRBV15 and TRBJ1-5): DAMVIQNPRYQVTQFGKPVTLSCSQTLNHNVMYWYQQKSSQAPKLLFHYYDKDFNNEADTPDNFQSRRPNTSFCFLDIRSPGLGDTAMYLCARIDRYNQPQHFGDGTRLSIL.

This sequence joins TRBV9 and TRBJ2-3, with 8 bases matching TRBD1. The CDR3 sequence is 15 residues long. V was pared by 3 bases and J by 2 bases, with 5 bases of the junction left unmatched. Germline CDR1 is SGDLS and CDR2 is YYNGEE. This chain's CDR3 is CASSALGQVTDTQYF. Here the CDR3 DNA reads TGTGCCAGCAGCGCATTGGGACAGGTCACAGATACGCAGTATTTT. Supplemented by reference TRBV9 and TRBJ2-3, the full variable domain reads DSGVTQTPKHLITATGQRVTLRCSPRSGDLSVYWYQQSLDQGLQFLIQYYNGEERAKGNILERFSAQQFPDLHSELNLSSLELGDSALYFCASSALGQVTDTQYFGPGTRLTVL.

J is TRBJ2-2 and V is TRBV27; TRBD1 is a possible D gene (6 bases). The germline V gene encodes CDR1 MNHEY and CDR2 SMNVEV (reference sequence). Trimming took 4 bases from V and 1 from J, leaving 16 bases between them. CDR3 length equals 17 residues. CDR3 loop: CASSYRTGIMNTGELFF. CDR3 nucleotide sequence: TGTGCCAGCAGTTACAGAACAGGGATCATGAACACCGGGGAGCTGTTTTTT.

The DNA for the CDR3 is TGCAGTGCCCGAATCCGACTAGCGGGAGGGCCCGGGGAGACCCAGTACTTC. It is translated as CSARIRLAGGPGETQYF. J is TRBJ2-5 and V is TRBV20-1; 14 bases align to TRBD2. V dropped 6 bases and J dropped 5; count of bases not matched to a gene: 14. The CDR3 is 17 residues long. Germline CDR1 DFQATT, CDR2 SNEGSKA (reference sequence).

The chain carries TRBV11-3 and TRBJ2-5, with no clear D. The germline gives CDR1 SGHNT, CDR2 YENEEA. Trimming took 6 bases from V and 0 from J, leaving 17 bases between them. The CDR3 contains 16 residues. CDR3 DNA sequence: TGTGCCAGCAGTCAAACCCATGCCCTGTACCAAGAGACCCAGTACTTC. As protein: CASSQTHALYQETQYF. Drawing the rest from reference TRBV11-3 and TRBJ2-5, the complete variable domain is EAGVVQSPRYKIIEKKQPVAFWCNPISGHNTLYWYLQNLGQGPELLIRYENEEAVDDSQLPKDRFSAERLKGVDSTLKIQPAELGDSAVYLCASSQTHALYQETQYFGPGTRLLVL.

This clonotype was observed a few times. The chain combines TRBV27 with TRBJ1-1; no firm D call. Germline lookup yields CDR1 MNHEY and CDR2 SMNVEV (reference sequence). The CDR3 consists of 16 residues. V lost 5 bases, J lost 0 bases, and 16 bases lay in between. In DNA form, the CDR3 reads TGTGCCAGCAGTACGCGGACGGTTACCATGAACACTGAAGCTTTCTTT. Protein: CASSTRTVTMNTEAFF.

This clonotype has more than one count but fewer than ten. The chain recombines TRBV6-2 or TRBV6-3 with TRBJ2-7; either TRBD1 or TRBD2 may fit D (5 bases each). Trimming took 7 bases from V and 0 from J, leaving 13 bases between them. CDR1 is MNHEY and CDR2 is SVGEGT in the germline V gene. The CDR3 consists of 14 residues. CDR3 nucleotide sequence: TGTGCCAGCAAGCAGTCGGGGCCCTCCTACGAGCAGTACTTC. This translates into CASKQSGPSYEQYF.

The V call is TRBV12-3 or TRBV12-4, the J call TRBJ1-1; D might be TRBD1 (5 bases). The CDR3 covers 14 residues. V was pared by 2 bases and J by 4 bases, with 11 bases between. The CDR3 DNA follows: TGTGCCAGCAGTTTACGGGGCTTTGGCACTGAAGCTTTCTTT. It codes for CASSLRGFGTEAFF.

This clonotype was detected once. The chain employs TRBV29-1 and TRBJ1-2; D is unresolved. CDR1 and CDR2 (germline): SQVTM, ANQGSEA. Trimming took 2 bases from V and 2 from J, leaving 9 bases between them. The CDR3 covers 13 residues. In DNA, the CDR3 is TGCAGCGTTGAACATAAACACAACTATGGCTACACCTTC. Encoded protein: CSVEHKHNYGYTF.

The rearrangement uses TRBV11-2 and TRBJ2-3; TRBD1 aligns across 9 bases. Germline V gene lookup returns CDR1 SGHAT and CDR2 FQNNGV. With 1 base clipped from V and 9 bases from J, the junction kept 2 bases outside the gene matches. There are 13 residues in the CDR3. The CDR3 sequence: CASSLGGQGTQYF. The CDR3 DNA reads as TGTGCCAGCAGCTTAGGGGGACAGGGAACGCAGTATTTT.

J is TRBJ2-1 and V is TRBV6-1; D perhaps matches TRBD1 (6 bases). Germline CDR1 and CDR2: MNHNS and SASEGT. CDR3 size: 16 residues. Deletions cut 2 bases from V and 4 bases from J, with 15 bases between. Here the CDR3 DNA reads TGTGCCAGCAGTGAATATCAGGGGCGCAGGTACAATGAGCAGTTCTTC. The encoded protein is CASSEYQGRRYNEQFF.

This clonotype was detected a few times. This sequence joins TRBV19 and TRBJ2-3; the D is unclear. V lost 6 bases, J lost 4 bases, and 8 bases lay in between. The germline V gene encodes CDR1 LNHDA and CDR2 SQIVND (reference sequence). This CDR3 is 12 amino acids long. In nucleotides, the CDR3 is TGTGCCAGTAGCACCCCCCCAGATACGCAGTATTTT. This gives the protein CASSTPPDTQYF.

Only a few counts were recorded for this clonotype. The gene calls are TRBV6-5 and TRBJ1-2; no reliable D call. Germline-derived CDR1 and CDR2 are MNHEY and SVGAGI. This CDR3 contains 14 residues. V dropped 6 bases and J dropped 14 bases, with 25 bases sitting between them. In nucleotides, the CDR3 is TGTGCCAGCAGGTACAACCTGGAGGGAGCCCGGGATACCTTC. Translation gives CASRYNLEGARDTF.

This chain joins TRBV11-3 and TRBJ1-1; perhaps TRBD1 as D (6 bases). Germline values: CDR1 SGHNT, CDR2 YENEEA. The length of the CDR3 is 12 residues. Trimming stripped 7 bases from V and 6 bases from J, with 12 bases between. CDR3 nucleotide sequence: TGTGCCAGCACAGGGGCGAGGGCTGAAGCTTTCTTT. This sequence encodes CASTGARAEAFF.

This CDR3 is CASRRGASNGYTF. The CDR3 DNA sequence: TGTGCCAGCAGAAGGGGCGCGAGTAATGGCTACACCTTC. This rearrangement joins TRBV6-1 to TRBJ1-2; tentative D call: TRBD1 (5 bases). The germline V gene has CDR1 MNHNS and CDR2 SASEGT. The CDR3 has 13 amino acids. V dropped 6 bases and J dropped 6 bases, with 14 bases sitting between them.

This clonotype occurred a few times. The chain has TRBV19 and TRBJ1-6, with 7 bases that match TRBD1. Looked up from germline, CDR1 is LNHDA and CDR2 is SQIVND (reference sequence). The CDR3 consists of 17 residues. With V trimmed by 4 bases and J by 7 bases, 13 bases remained unmatched. The CDR3 nucleotides read TGTGCCAGTAGTACTCCTTCCGGGGGACAGCACAATTCACCCCTCCACTTT. Protein product: CASSTPSGGQHNSPLHF.

The chain combines TRBV27 with TRBJ1-2; TRBD1 aligns across 10 bases. Germline V gene data show CDR1 as MNHEY and CDR2 as SMNVEV (reference sequence). The CDR3 contains 14 residues. V lost 4 bases and J lost 8; bases outside the gene matches: 7. CDR3 region: CASSYRQGAGGYTF. The CDR3, as DNA: TGTGCCAGCAGTTACCGACAGGGGGCAGGGGGCTACACCTTC.

This clonotype was found once. The gene calls are TRBV6-5 and TRBJ2-7; tentatively, D is TRBD1 or TRBD2 (5 bases each). Trimming cost V 4 bases and J 0 bases, with 10 bases left between them. The CDR3 totals 14 residues. In germline, CDR1 is MNHEY, CDR2 SVGAGI. The CDR3 coding sequence is TGTGCCAGCAGTTCGGGACGAGACTCCTACGAGCAGTACTTC. Its translation is CASSSGRDSYEQYF.

This clonotype has a handful of counts. The V gene is TRBV20-1, the J gene TRBJ1-1; no clear D. This CDR3 contains 12 residues. In germline, CDR1 is DFQATT, CDR2 SNEGSKA (reference sequence). Trimming left V 1 base short and J 4 bases short, with 7 bases between. This CDR3 reads CSARGEGTEAFF. CDR3 bases: TGCAGTGCTAGAGGGGAGGGCACTGAAGCTTTCTTT.

The V call is TRBV20-1, the J call TRBJ2-7; D may be TRBD1 or TRBD2 (6 bases each). The CDR3 totals 13 residues. Germline CDR1 reads DFQATT; CDR2 reads SNEGSKA (reference sequence). Trimming took 6 bases from V and 0 from J, leaving 12 bases between them. The CDR3 nucleotides read TGCAGTGCGAGGGGGGAGGCCTCCTACGAGCAGTACTTC. Protein sequence: CSARGEASYEQYF.

This sequence joins TRBV20-1 and TRBJ1-2; no reliable D call. CDR3 size: 14 residues. The V end was cut by 2 bases, the J end by 6 bases, with 16 bases between. CDR1 and CDR2 (germline): DFQATT, SNEGSKA (reference sequence). The CDR3 bases are TGCAGTGCTAGAATATTAGCAGGACGAAATGGCTACACCTTC. It codes for CSARILAGRNGYTF.

This chain links TRBV6-1 with TRBJ1-1; D unclear. The CDR3 totals 13 residues. Germline loops: CDR1 MNHNS, CDR2 SASEGT. Trimming took off 2 bases at V and 7 bases at J, with 11 bases between the two ends. The CDR3 DNA is TGTGCCAGCAGTGAAACTTGGCGCAGTGAAGCTTTCTTT. Amino acids: CASSETWRSEAFF.

V usage is TRBV28 and J usage is TRBJ1-6; 8 nucleotides line up with TRBD1. The V and J ends lost 6 bases and 5 bases, in that order; junction bases with no gene match: 15. Germline loops: CDR1 MDHEN, CDR2 SYDVKM. The CDR3 has 18 residues. This CDR3 reads CASSPPRLTGVNNSPLHF. The DNA for the CDR3 is TGTGCCAGCAGCCCTCCCCGTCTGACAGGGGTTAATAATTCACCCCTCCACTTT.